Following are 19 T cell receptor beta chains from one sample sequenced in a study of blood T cells in healthy people across ages. The second PCR ran 7 to 11 cycles with a sample-barcoded 5' primer and J-beta primers. TCRdb ran MiXCR on the 5' RACE reads and lists one entry per CDR3 protein. The top ten clones hold 7.7% of a sample with 1.5 million to 2 million distinct CDR3 sequences, approximately 28% of them seen once. The sample was blood. These receptors all come from a woman under 40 in good health.

A few counts support this clonotype. V usage is TRBV5-1 and J usage is TRBJ2-5, with a weak D call TRBD2 (6 bases). The CDR3 runs 13 residues. The ends were cut back, 0 bases at V and 11 bases at J, with 14 bases in the middle. The germline V gene encodes CDR1 SGHRS and CDR2 YFSETQ. The CDR3 DNA is TGCGCCAGCAGCTTGGAAGGACGGAGGGAGCAGTACTTC. This sequence encodes CASSLEGRREQYF.

The chain is built from TRBV29-1 and TRBJ2-7; 10 positions agree with TRBD2. Germline loops: CDR1 SQVTM, CDR2 ANQGSEA. The CDR3 has 14 amino acids. Trimming took 6 bases from V and 2 from J; bases not matched to a gene: 7. The CDR3 is CSVWTSGAPYEQYF. The DNA for the CDR3 is TGCAGCGTCTGGACTAGCGGAGCACCCTACGAGCAGTACTTC.

Remarks on this clonotype: The conserved final phenylalanine or tryptophan is absent from the CDR3, which likely points to a read error. This CDR3 is CASSYGAVQETQYI. CDR3 bases: TGCGCCAGCAGCTACGGGGCCGTCCAAGAGACCCAGTACATC. This chain links TRBV5-1 with TRBJ2-5; either TRBD1 or TRBD2 may supply D (5 bases each). This CDR3 is built from 14 residues. With 3 bases removed from V and 1 base from J, the gap between germline ends came to 10 bases. The germline gives CDR1 SGHRS, CDR2 YFSETQ.

The chain couples TRBV3-1 to TRBJ2-6; no reliable D call. The germline CDR1 and CDR2 sequences are LGHDT and YNNKEL (reference sequence). V lost 2 bases and J lost 0, with 5 bases in between. The CDR3 runs to 15 residues. The CDR3 DNA follows: TGTGCCAGCAGCCAAATAAACTCTGGGGCCAACGTCCTGACTTTC. Its protein product is CASSQINSGANVLTF. Full variable domain (missing parts from reference TRBV3-1 and TRBJ2-6): DTAVSQTPKYLVTQMGNDKSIKCEQNLGHDTMYWYKQDSKKFLKIMFSYNNKELIINETVPNRFSPKSPDKAHLNLHINSLELGDSAVYFCASSQINSGANVLTFGAGSRLTVL.

About this clonotype: Given the absence of the conserved phenylalanine or tryptophan at the CDR3 end, a read error is likely. The limits of the CDR3 on the DNA are not certain, so only TCRdb's listed CDR3 is given. The chain employs TRBV5-1 and TRBJ2-1. The CDR3 is 15 residues long, ends included. Germline V gene data show CDR1 as SGHRS and CDR2 as YFSETQ. The CDR3 loop reads CASSLDRLYGYTFGS.

A few counts support this clonotype. The genes are TRBV7-2 and TRBJ2-7; 11 bases fit TRBD1. The V and J ends lost 1 base and 4 bases, in that order; junction bases with no gene match: 6. There are 16 residues in the CDR3. Germline-derived CDR1 and CDR2 are SGHTA and FQGNSA. The CDR3 protein is CASSLVWTGGGYEQYF. The CDR3 DNA reads as TGTGCCAGCAGCTTAGTATGGACAGGGGGCGGTTACGAGCAGTACTTC.

Ten or more counts support this clonotype. The V call is TRBV5-6, the J call TRBJ2-6; D call uncertain. The germline V and J ends were trimmed by 1 base and 0 bases, with 8 bases remaining between them. Germline loops: CDR1 SGHDT, CDR2 YYEEEE. The CDR3 runs 16 residues. The CDR3, as DNA: TGTGCCAGCAGCTTGCCCAGCTACTCTGGGGCCAACGTCCTGACTTTC. Amino acid sequence: CASSLPSYSGANVLTF. Full variable domain (missing parts from reference TRBV5-6 and TRBJ2-6): DAGVTQSPTHLIKTRGQQVTLRCSPKSGHDTVSWYQQALGQGPQFIFQYYEEEERQRGNFPDRFSGHQFPNYSSELNVNALLLGDSALYLCASSLPSYSGANVLTFGAGSRLTVL.

There are a few counts of this clonotype. The V and J genes are TRBV10-3 and TRBJ1-1; D might be TRBD1 (6 bases). This CDR3 spans 12 amino acids. CDR1 and CDR2 (germline): ENHRY, SYGVKD. V lost 10 bases and J lost 7, with 16 bases in between. The CDR3 loop reads CATRDNGFEAFF. For the CDR3, the DNA is TGTGCCACCCGGGACAACGGATTTGAAGCTTTCTTT.

This chain connects TRBV7-2 to TRBJ2-7; the D is unclear. Trimming took 4 bases from V and 3 from J, leaving 10 bases between them. Germline V gene lookup returns CDR1 SGHTA and CDR2 FQGNSA. The CDR3 loop spans 13 amino acids. The CDR3 loop reads CASSSPIRYEQYF. The CDR3 DNA is TGTGCCAGCAGCTCACCAATACGCTACGAGCAGTACTTC.

The chain combines TRBV14 with TRBJ2-2; 10 bases map to TRBD2. There are 18 residues in the CDR3. Per the germline V gene, CDR1 is SGHDN and CDR2 is FVKESK. V shed 1 base and J 5 bases; nucleotides not matched to a gene: 10. The CDR3 loop is CASSQVKSGGAWTGELFF. DNA for the CDR3: TGTGCCAGCAGCCAAGTCAAGAGCGGGGGGGCCTGGACCGGGGAGCTGTTTTTT.

This clonotype has a handful of counts. One end of the junction is discordant with germline, which a read error may explain. The chain couples TRBV2 to TRBJ2-4, with D uncertain. CDR3 length: 12 amino acids. Looked up from germline, CDR1 is SNHLY and CDR2 is FYNNEI. CDR3 in amino acids: CTSSENGNIQYF. In DNA, the CDR3 is TGTACCAGCAGTGAAAACGGTAACATTCAGTACTTC.

The gene calls are TRBV4-1 and TRBJ1-4; 7 bases are shared with TRBD1. The CDR3 contains 17 residues. The V gene's germline CDR1 is MGHRA and CDR2 YSYEKL. J gave up 3 bases and V 0 bases, and 7 bases lay outside the gene matches. The CDR3 region has the DNA TGCGCCAGCAGCCAAGACCTACGACAGGGACCTAATGAAAAACTGTTTTTT. Translated, it gives CASSQDLRQGPNEKLFF.

This clonotype has a single count. This sequence joins TRBV18 and TRBJ2-7; TRBD1 matches 10 bases. CDR1 KGHSH and CDR2 LQKENI come from the germline V gene. Germline trimming cut 2 bases from V and 5 bases from J; bases unmatched to any gene: 12. This CDR3 is built from 17 residues. CDR3 nucleotides: TGTGCCAGCTCACCAAACTTAGCCGGGACAGGGGCGGACGAGCAGTACTTC. Protein sequence: CASSPNLAGTGADEQYF.

The chain couples TRBV7-8 to TRBJ2-1; TRBD2 matches 12 bases. The better agreement between TRBJ2-7 and the DNA end casts doubt on the J call. The CDR3 runs to 17 residues. The germline CDR1 and CDR2 sequences are SGHVS and FQNEAQ. The DNA for the CDR3 is TGTGCCAGCAGCTTGGGACTAGCGGGCTTATCCTACAATGAGCAGTACTTC. Translated: CASSLGLAGLSYNEQYF.

The V gene is TRBV20-1, the J gene TRBJ1-6; D is possibly TRBD1 (5 bases). The CDR3 runs to 15 residues. V was pared by 3 bases and J by 12 bases, with 21 bases between. Per the germline V gene, CDR1 is DFQATT and CDR2 is SNEGSKA (reference sequence). The CDR3 DNA is TGCAGTGCTAGGGTGGGACGAGGCCCGGGGGGACCCCTCCACTTT. Translated, it gives CSARVGRGPGGPLHF.

This clonotype was seen a few times. The rearrangement links TRBV24-1 to TRBJ2-1; 13 nucleotides agree with TRBD2. Looked up from germline, CDR1 is KGHDR and CDR2 is SFDVKD. V lost 4 bases and J lost 7; bases outside the gene matches: 9. The CDR3 is 17 residues long. This chain's CDR3 is CATSEAVLAGGRNEQFF. Written as DNA, the CDR3 is TGTGCCACCAGTGAGGCGGTACTAGCGGGGGGGCGTAATGAGCAGTTCTTC.

In regard to this clonotype: A much bigger clone sits one base away, suggesting this may be a read error. This chain links TRBV6-5 with TRBJ2-1; weak D call: TRBD2 (5 bases). This CDR3 has 16 residues. V gave up 5 bases and J gave up 2 bases, with 16 bases separating them. Germline V lookup: CDR1 MNHEY, CDR2 SVGAGI. The CDR3 is CASSTPTIGAYNEQFF. As DNA, the CDR3 is TGTGCCAGCAGTACACCGACTATCGGGGCCTACAATGAGCAGTTCTTC.

V usage is TRBV7-8 and J usage is TRBJ2-4; D is possibly TRBD1 (6 bases). The CDR3 runs to 16 residues. Germline V lookup: CDR1 SGHVS, CDR2 FQNEAQ. V was cut by 5 bases and J by 13 bases, with 27 bases left in between. CDR3 protein: CASSLNRTHRVYEQYF. In nucleotides, the CDR3 is TGTGCCAGCAGCCTAAATAGGACCCACAGGGTGTATGAGCAGTACTTC.

This clonotype was recorded a few times. J is TRBJ2-5 and V is TRBV9, with D possibly being TRBD1 (6 bases). V was shortened by 2 bases and J by 5 bases, with 13 bases between the two germline ends. This CDR3 contains 14 residues. Per germline, CDR1 SGDLS and CDR2 YYNGEE. CDR3 bases: TGTGCCAGCAGCGTGGGGGCCGAAACGGAGACCCAGTACTTC. This gives the protein CASSVGAETETQYF. Supplemented by reference TRBV9 and TRBJ2-5, the full variable domain reads DSGVTQTPKHLITATGQRVTLRCSPRSGDLSVYWYQQSLDQGLQFLIQYYNGEERAKGNILERFSAQQFPDLHSELNLSSLELGDSALYFCASSVGAETETQYFGPGTRLLVL.